One and the same sample provided the 10 T cell receptor beta chains below, sequenced in a study of CD8 T cells in ankylosing spondylitis. Regarding the study as a whole: Several highly homologous variants formed a TCR beta motif that appeared characteristic of ankylosing spondylitis blood.

TCRdb redid the calling of the 5' RACE reads with MiXCR, one entry per CDR3 protein. The table lists roughly 90,000 distinct CDR3 sequences, approximately 8.9% of them singletons. These receptors' antigens are unknown. Sequenced sample: blood, either unsorted or a sorted T cell fraction (not recorded which). The receptors stem from a male donor with ankylosing spondylitis.

This clonotype came up a few times. The gene calls are TRBV12-3 or TRBV12-4 and TRBJ1-2, with TRBD1 as a possible D gene (6 bases). The V gene lost 7 bases and the J gene lost 10 bases, with 16 bases spanning the gap. This CDR3 is 12 amino acids long. The CDR3 DNA sequence: TGTGCCAGCAAACAAGGGGGGGAAGCCTACACCTTC. The encoded protein is CASKQGGEAYTF.

The V call is TRBV11-2, the J call TRBJ2-7; D unresolved. This CDR3 has 13 amino acids. Germline CDR1 and CDR2: SGHAT and FQNNGV. Trimming took off 3 bases at V and 4 bases at J, with 10 bases between the two ends. The DNA of the CDR3 is TGTGCCAGCAGCTTGTCTGGCAGGTACGAGCAGTACGTC. Translated: CASSLSGRYEQYV.

The chain links TRBV15 to TRBJ1-1, with 12 positions matching TRBD1. CDR1 LNHNV and CDR2 YYDKDF come from the germline V gene (reference sequence). The ends lost 0 bases at V and 5 bases at J; junction bases unmatched: 7. This CDR3 contains 17 residues. DNA for the CDR3: TGTGCCACCAGCAGAGACGCCTGGGACAGGGGGCTTACTGAAGCTTTCTTT. Amino acid sequence: CATSRDAWDRGLTEAFF.

A remark on this clonotype: The CDR3 end shows no conserved phenylalanine or tryptophan, and so a read error is likely. The rearrangement uses TRBV29-1 and TRBJ2-1; 12 bases line up with TRBD2. The CDR3 runs 18 residues. V shed 3 bases, J shed 4 bases, and the junction held 13 bases outside the gene matches. CDR1 SQVTM and CDR2 ANQGSEA come from the germline V gene. The CDR3 is CSVDNWLAGGPGYNEQFI. CDR3 bases: TGCAGCGTTGATAATTGGCTAGCGGGAGGGCCAGGATACAATGAGCAGTTCATC.

This clonotype has a count of ten or more. V usage is TRBV12-3 or TRBV12-4 and J usage is TRBJ1-1; D remains ambiguous. V was pared by 2 bases and J by 4 bases, with 8 bases between. The CDR3 runs 13 residues. In DNA, the CDR3 is TGTGCCAGCAGTTTATCGGTGAGCACTGAAGCTTTCTTT. It is translated as CASSLSVSTEAFF.

A few counts support this clonotype. This sequence joins TRBV11-2 and TRBJ2-5; no firm D call. V lost 5 bases, J lost 5 bases, and 6 bases lay in between. Germline V gene lookup returns CDR1 SGHAT and CDR2 FQNNGV. The CDR3 extends over 11 amino acids. This CDR3 reads CASSINETQYF. The CDR3 DNA follows: TGTGCCAGCAGCATTAATGAGACCCAGTACTTC.

The CDR3 loop is CASSLGAAPSSYNEQFF. DNA for the CDR3: TGTGCCAGCAGCTTGGGGGCGGCCCCCAGCTCCTACAATGAGCAGTTCTTC. V gene TRBV5-6 combines with J gene TRBJ2-1, with D unresolved. CDR3 length equals 17 residues. Germline CDR1 and CDR2: SGHDT and YYEEEE. V gave up 0 bases and J gave up 0 bases, with 13 bases separating them.

This clonotype was found many times. The chain links TRBV29-1 to TRBJ2-7; 8 bases match TRBD1. Germline V gene lookup returns CDR1 SQVTM and CDR2 ANQGSEA. CDR3 size: 13 residues. V trimming: 6 bases; J trimming: 1 base; junction bases outside the gene matches: 5. As DNA, the CDR3 is TGCAGCGTATTGACAGGGGAGTCCTACGAGCAGTACGTC. It translates to CSVLTGESYEQYV.

At least ten counts were recorded for this clonotype. The chain has TRBV3-1 and TRBJ2-7, with D tentatively TRBD1 (6 bases). CDR3 length: 14 amino acids. Trimming cost V 0 bases and J 3 bases, with 9 bases left between them. Germline CDR1 and CDR2: LGHDT and YNNKEL (reference sequence). The CDR3 is CASSQDRGSYEQYF. The CDR3 DNA sequence: TGTGCCAGCAGCCAAGACAGGGGAAGCTACGAGCAGTACTTC.

This clonotype was counted many times. The chain employs TRBV27 and TRBJ2-3; a weak D match, TRBD1 (5 bases). The V and J ends lost 8 bases and 11 bases respectively, with 11 bases between them. The CDR3 runs to 10 residues. The V gene's germline CDR1 is MNHEY and CDR2 SMNVEV (reference sequence). The CDR3, as DNA: TGTGCCAGCGGGGCTTGGGAGCAGTATTTT. Its translation: CASGAWEQYF.